The present TCR beta chain was sequenced within a study of STAT5B mutations in CD4+ large granular lymphocyte leukemia. Study observations and caveats: Main leukemic clonotypes were patient-specific, but roughly 26% appeared at low frequency elsewhere.

This clone was found once. As yet, its antigen is unknown. Profiling relied on immunoSEQ multiplex PCR, and the TCRdb table lists in-frame clones only, not all of them. The data contain under 40,000 clones, about 78% of them seen just once; the ten biggest clones take up roughly 2.5%. The CDR3 runs 15 residues. Germline V gene data show CDR1 as PRHDT and CDR2 as FYEKMQ (reference sequence). The V end was cut by 5 bases, the J end by 4 bases, with 17 bases between. The chain has TRBV13 and TRBJ2-5, with D perhaps assigned TRBD1 or TRBD2 (6 bases each). The TCR originated in a human donor in good health. The specimen sequenced was CD4+ T cells from blood buffy coats. The CDR3 reads CASSPGAAPIETQYF. The CDR3 nucleotides read TGTGCCAGCAGCCCGGGGGCCGCACCAATAGAGACCCAGTACTTC.